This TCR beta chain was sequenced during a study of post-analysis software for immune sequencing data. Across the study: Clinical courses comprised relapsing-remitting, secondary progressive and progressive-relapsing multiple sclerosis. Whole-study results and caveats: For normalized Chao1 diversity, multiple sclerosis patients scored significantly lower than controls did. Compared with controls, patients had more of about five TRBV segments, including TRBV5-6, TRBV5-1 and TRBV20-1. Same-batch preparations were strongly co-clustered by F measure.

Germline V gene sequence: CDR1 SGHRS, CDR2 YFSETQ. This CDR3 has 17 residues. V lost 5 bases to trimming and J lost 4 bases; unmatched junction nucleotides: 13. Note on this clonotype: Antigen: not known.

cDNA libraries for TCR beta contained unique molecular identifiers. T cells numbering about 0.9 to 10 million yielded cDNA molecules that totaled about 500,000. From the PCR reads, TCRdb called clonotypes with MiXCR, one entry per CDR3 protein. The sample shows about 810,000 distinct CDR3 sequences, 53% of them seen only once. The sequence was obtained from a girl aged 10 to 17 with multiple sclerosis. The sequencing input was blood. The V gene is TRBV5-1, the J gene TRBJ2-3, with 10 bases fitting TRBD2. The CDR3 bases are TGCGCCAGCAGAACCCCGGCTAGCGGGAGAGGGTCAGATACGCAGTATTTT. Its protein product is CASRTPASGRGSDTQYF.